The 31 T cell receptor beta chains given below trace back to one sample, sequenced in a study of cytomegalovirus exposure and HLA in healthy donors. Repertoires were generated with immunoSEQ multiplex PCR, while TCRdb's copy carries only in-frame clones and drops some. The sample lists 150,000 or so clones, about 86% occurring once. The sequenced sample consisted of PBMCs. The receptors were sampled from a woman in her twenties or thirties in good health and CMV-seronegative.

The rearrangement links TRBV6-6 to TRBJ1-6; D is ambiguous. This CDR3 contains 14 residues. Trimming removed 2 bases from V and 7 bases from J, with 9 bases in between. The germline gives CDR1 MNHNY, CDR2 SVGAGI (reference sequence). Written as DNA, the CDR3 is TGTGCCAGCAGTTACAATGGAGGGAATTCACCCCTCCACTTT. It translates to CASSYNGGNSPLHF.

The V gene is TRBV15, the J gene TRBJ1-5; the D gene is possibly TRBD1 (6 bases). CDR3 length equals 15 residues. CDR1 is LNHNV, CDR2 YYDKDF, per germline (reference sequence). The V end lost 2 bases, the J end lost 2 bases, and 10 bases lay between the germline ends. CDR3: CATSRLQGCNQPQHF. The CDR3, as DNA: TGTGCCACCAGCAGACTCCAGGGGTGCAATCAGCCCCAGCATTTT.

J is TRBJ1-3 and V is TRBV4-2; possible D gene TRBD1, 6 bases. The germline V gene has CDR1 LGHNA and CDR2 YNFKEQ. The CDR3 totals 17 residues. V was clipped by 0 bases and J by 0 bases, with 12 bases between them. CDR3 in DNA: TGTGCCAGCAGCCAAGATCGGCAGGGGACCTCTGGAAACACCATATATTTT. It yields the protein CASSQDRQGTSGNTIYF.

This rearrangement joins TRBV10-3 to TRBJ2-3; TRBD2 agrees at 12 bases. The CDR3 has 14 residues. Looked up from germline, CDR1 is ENHRY and CDR2 is SYGVKD. V shed 7 bases, J shed 6 bases, and the junction held 5 bases outside the gene matches. The CDR3 sequence is CAITSGGAWDTQYF. The CDR3 DNA reads TGTGCCATCACTAGCGGGGGGGCCTGGGATACGCAGTATTTT.

The rearrangement links TRBV19 to TRBJ1-1; no clear D gene. The CDR3 covers 13 residues. V lost 3 bases and J lost 4, with 9 bases in between. CDR1 and CDR2 (germline): LNHDA, SQIVND (reference sequence). The chain's CDR3 is CASSMTGSTEAFF. CDR3 nucleotide sequence: TGTGCCAGTAGTATGACCGGGAGCACTGAAGCTTTCTTT.

The genes are TRBV2 and TRBJ1-5; 7 bases align to TRBD1. Germline V gene sequence: CDR1 SNHLY, CDR2 FYNNEI. After removal of 5 bases from V and 8 bases from J, the junction contained 9 bases not matched to a gene. This CDR3 region has 14 residues. The CDR3: CASSQRQGSEPQHF. The CDR3 DNA follows: TGTGCCAGCAGTCAAAGACAGGGTAGTGAGCCCCAGCATTTT. The variable domain in full, completed from reference TRBV2 and TRBJ1-5, reads EPEVTQTPSHQVTQMGQEVILRCVPISNHLYFYWYRQILGQKVEFLVSFYNNEISEKSEIFDDQFSVERPDGSNFTLKIRSTKLEDSAMYFCASSQRQGSEPQHFGDGTRLSIL.

The rearrangement joins TRBV30 to TRBJ1-1, with D maybe TRBD1 (5 bases). The CDR3 totals 16 residues. Trimming stripped 0 bases from V and 0 bases from J, with 14 bases between. Germline V gene data show CDR1 as GTSNPN and CDR2 as SVGIG (reference sequence). The CDR3 here is CAWSVSDRALNTEAFF. The CDR3 coding sequence is TGTGCCTGGAGTGTAAGTGACAGAGCTTTGAACACTGAAGCTTTCTTT.

V usage is TRBV2 and J usage is TRBJ2-2; 13 nucleotides match TRBD2. This CDR3 has 15 amino acids. Germline V lookup: CDR1 SNHLY, CDR2 FYNNEI. With 8 bases clipped from V and 7 bases from J, the junction kept 7 bases outside the gene matches. This chain's CDR3 is CASSTSGGAFGELFF. CDR3 nucleotide sequence: TGTGCCAGCTCAACTAGCGGGGGGGCATTCGGGGAGCTGTTTTTT.

The chain carries TRBV7-2 and TRBJ2-7, with D uncertain. This CDR3 spans 14 amino acids. CDR1 and CDR2 (germline): SGHTA, FQGNSA. Trimming took off 1 base at V and 0 bases at J, with 7 bases between the two ends. The CDR3 DNA follows: TGTGCCAGCAGCTTAGGACGGAGCTCCTACGAGCAGTACTTC. It is translated as CASSLGRSSYEQYF.

The J gene is TRBJ2-7, the V gene TRBV6-1; 8 nucleotides match TRBD2. Germline CDR1 is MNHNS and CDR2 is SASEGT. This CDR3 spans 14 amino acids. V dropped 7 bases and J dropped 4; count of bases not matched to a gene: 9. CDR3 in amino acids: CASTSGGPPYEQYF. The CDR3 nucleotides are TGTGCCAGCACGAGCGGGGGTCCCCCGTACGAGCAGTACTTC.

This chain joins TRBV15 and TRBJ1-4; 7 bases align to TRBD1. Germline V gene data show CDR1 as LNHNV and CDR2 as YYDKDF (reference sequence). The CDR3 loop spans 13 amino acids. J gave up 5 bases and V 9 bases, and 6 bases lay outside the gene matches. CDR3 nucleotide sequence: TGTGCCACACGAGGGGGCATGAATGAAAAACTGTTTTTT. It yields the protein CATRGGMNEKLFF.

This chain links TRBV30 with TRBJ2-4, with 14 bases aligning to TRBD2. The CDR3 length is 14 residues. The V and J ends lost 5 bases and 11 bases, in that order; junction bases with no gene match: 8. Germline CDR1 GTSNPN, CDR2 SVGIG (reference sequence). The chain's CDR3 is CAWARTSGGLFQYF. The CDR3, as DNA: TGTGCCTGGGCCCGGACTAGCGGGGGGCTCTTTCAGTACTTC. Looking up the rest from reference TRBV30 and TRBJ2-4 gives the full variable domain: SQTIHQWPATLVQPVGSPLSLECTVEGTSNPNLYWYRQAAGRGLQLLFYSVGIGQISSEVPQNLSASRPQDRQFILSSKKLLLSDSGFYLCAWARTSGGLFQYFGAGTRLSVL.

The V call is TRBV2, the J call TRBJ1-1; 10 bases map to TRBD1. In germline, CDR1 is SNHLY, CDR2 FYNNEI. The CDR3 runs 14 residues. Trimming at V came to 3 bases and at J to 8 bases, leaving 6 bases not matched to a gene. The CDR3 protein is CASSDDRGLSEAFF. The DNA of the CDR3 is TGTGCCAGCAGTGATGACAGGGGGCTTTCGGAAGCTTTCTTT.

The chain uses TRBV30 and TRBJ2-5, with no clear D. In germline, CDR1 is GTSNPN, CDR2 SVGIG (reference sequence). Trimming stripped 0 bases from V and 5 bases from J, with 7 bases between. The CDR3 length is 12 residues. The CDR3 DNA sequence: TGTGCCTGGAGTGTAAGTGCGGAGACCCAGTACTTC. Encoded protein: CAWSVSAETQYF.

The V gene is TRBV30, the J gene TRBJ1-4; 9 bases match TRBD1. After removal of 1 base from V and 7 bases from J, the junction contained 4 bases not matched to a gene. Germline assignment: CDR1 GTSNPN and CDR2 SVGIG (reference sequence). This CDR3 contains 14 residues. For the CDR3, the DNA is TGTGCCTGGAGTGGGGGGGGACAGGGTGAAAAACTGTTTTTT. Amino acids: CAWSGGGQGEKLFF.

This chain uses TRBV6-5 with TRBJ2-1; D is perhaps TRBD1 (6 bases). The germline gives CDR1 MNHEY, CDR2 SVGAGI. V was shortened by 4 bases and J by 6 bases, with 10 bases between the two germline ends. This CDR3 is 13 amino acids long. CDR3 amino acids: CASSSGQTNEQFF. In DNA form, the CDR3 reads TGTGCCAGCAGTTCTGGACAGACCAATGAGCAGTTCTTC.

The chain links TRBV6-1 to TRBJ2-5, with 9 bases matching TRBD2. The CDR3 length is 15 residues. V was pared by 8 bases and J by 5 bases, with 12 bases of the junction left unmatched. Germline CDR1 MNHNS, CDR2 SASEGT. The CDR3 DNA follows: TGTGCCAGCTTAGGCGGGGGGGCCCGTTTGGAGACCCAGTACTTC. It is translated as CASLGGGARLETQYF.

The CDR3 coding sequence is TGTGCCAGCAGCTCCCGAGTAACTGAAGCTTTCTTT. Its translation is CASSSRVTEAFF. V is TRBV7-9 and J is TRBJ1-1; D not certain. Germline CDR1 SEHNR, CDR2 FQNEAQ (reference sequence). Trimming cost V 4 bases and J 5 bases, with 8 bases left between them. This CDR3 has 12 residues.

The V gene is TRBV19, the J gene TRBJ2-3; TRBD2 aligns across 7 bases. Germline loops: CDR1 LNHDA, CDR2 SQIVND (reference sequence). Germline trimming cut 3 bases from V and 6 bases from J; bases unmatched to any gene: 9. The CDR3 length is 15 residues. The CDR3 DNA reads as TGTGCCAGTAGTATCGTGGGGGGGGTTCCCGATACGCAGTATTTT. Translating it yields CASSIVGGVPDTQYF. Combining the CDR3 with reference TRBV19 and TRBJ2-3 gives the whole variable domain DGGITQSPKYLFRKEGQNVTLSCEQNLNHDAMYWYRQDPGQGLRLIYYSQIVNDFQKGDIAEGYSVSREKKESFPLTVTSAQKNPTAFYLCASSIVGGVPDTQYFGPGTRLTVL.

This clone was picked up a small number of times. V usage is TRBV6-1 and J usage is TRBJ1-2; D unresolved. The germline gives CDR1 MNHNS, CDR2 SASEGT. Trimming took off 8 bases at V and 7 bases at J, with 11 bases between the two ends. The CDR3 is 11 amino acids. In DNA, the CDR3 is TGTGCCAGCCGGATGGGGAGTGGCTACACCTTC. Encoded protein: CASRMGSGYTF.

The chain recombines TRBV4-1 with TRBJ1-1; D is possibly TRBD1 (6 bases). Between the trimmed V and J ends, which lost 1 base and 9 bases, there was a span of 12 bases. The CDR3 totals 13 residues. Germline CDR1 and CDR2: MGHRA and YSYEKL. The CDR3 DNA reads TGCGCCAGCAGCCAAGCAGGGGAAGTGAAAGCTTTCTTT. It is translated as CASSQAGEVKAFF.

The J gene is TRBJ2-7, the V gene TRBV27; D gene ambiguous. Germline CDR1 and CDR2: MNHEY and SMNVEV (reference sequence). Trimming pared 0 bases from V and 4 bases from J, leaving 7 bases between. This CDR3 comprises 13 residues. The CDR3 DNA reads TGTGCCAGCAGTTTATCGACTGCTTACGAGCAGTACTTC. It specifies CASSLSTAYEQYF.

The chain joins TRBV5-4 to TRBJ2-6; 11 bases line up with TRBD2. The CDR3 extends over 18 amino acids. Germline CDR1 SGHNT, CDR2 YYREEE (reference sequence). After removal of 4 bases from V and 0 bases from J, the junction contained 6 bases not matched to a gene. The CDR3 is CASSRGLADGSGANVLTF. As DNA, the CDR3 is TGTGCCAGCAGCCGGGGACTAGCGGACGGCTCTGGGGCCAACGTCCTGACTTTC.

V is TRBV29-1 and J is TRBJ1-2, with D tentatively TRBD1 (6 bases). This CDR3 spans 12 amino acids. Between the trimmed V and J ends, which lost 7 bases and 4 bases, there was a span of 13 bases. Germline values: CDR1 SQVTM, CDR2 ANQGSEA. CDR3 region: CSAQGQIYGYTF. The CDR3 DNA reads as TGCAGCGCCCAGGGACAAATCTATGGCTACACCTTC.

The V gene is TRBV19, the J gene TRBJ1-5; TRBD1 is a possible D gene (5 bases). The CDR3 has 15 residues. Germline assignment: CDR1 LNHDA and CDR2 SQIVND (reference sequence). With 3 bases removed from V and 4 bases from J, the gap between germline ends came to 13 bases. This CDR3 reads CASSIGGEVNQPQHF. CDR3 DNA: TGTGCCAGTAGTATCGGGGGGGAGGTTAATCAGCCCCAGCATTTT.

The chain carries TRBV7-9 and TRBJ2-2, with D unclear. The germline gives CDR1 SEHNR, CDR2 FQNEAQ (reference sequence). This CDR3 is 11 amino acids long. V gave up 6 bases and J gave up 6 bases, with 5 bases separating them. CDR3 region: CASSPSGELFF. In DNA, the CDR3 is TGTGCCAGCAGTCCCTCCGGGGAGCTGTTTTTT.

The chain carries TRBV25-1 and TRBJ2-3; D might be TRBD2 (6 bases). V was shortened by 1 base and J by 5 bases, with 13 bases between the two germline ends. The CDR3 spans 15 residues. CDR1 is MGHDK and CDR2 is SYGVNS in the germline V gene. The CDR3 region is CASSESGLRRDTQYF. CDR3 in DNA: TGTGCCAGCAGTGAATCCGGACTACGTCGAGATACGCAGTATTTT.

In this sample, this clone turned up once. This chain connects TRBV19 to TRBJ1-4; no reliable D call. In germline, CDR1 is LNHDA, CDR2 SQIVND (reference sequence). The V gene lost 4 bases and the J gene lost 10 bases, with 22 bases spanning the gap. The CDR3 spans 16 residues. The CDR3: CASSNYITRVGGKLFF. In DNA, the CDR3 is TGTGCCAGTAGTAACTACATTACAAGGGTAGGAGGAAAACTGTTTTTT. Full variable domain (outside the CDR3, taken from reference TRBV19 and TRBJ1-4): DGGITQSPKYLFRKEGQNVTLSCEQNLNHDAMYWYRQDPGQGLRLIYYSQIVNDFQKGDIAEGYSVSREKKESFPLTVTSAQKNPTAFYLCASSNYITRVGGKLFFGSGTQLSVL.

The chain uses TRBV2 and TRBJ1-6; no reliable D call. The V end was cut by 5 bases, the J end by 0 bases, with 14 bases between. Germline values: CDR1 SNHLY, CDR2 FYNNEI. The CDR3 covers 17 residues. The CDR3 region has the DNA TGTGCCAGCAGTCCCCGAGCCCTGAGCTCCTATAATTCACCCCTCCACTTT. Its protein is CASSPRALSSYNSPLHF. The entire variable domain, with the rest obtained from reference TRBV2 and TRBJ1-6, is as follows: EPEVTQTPSHQVTQMGQEVILRCVPISNHLYFYWYRQILGQKVEFLVSFYNNEISEKSEIFDDQFSVERPDGSNFTLKIRSTKLEDSAMYFCASSPRALSSYNSPLHFGNGTRLTVT.

This clone was counted between two and nine times. V gene TRBV9 combines with J gene TRBJ2-7; no clear D. Trimming took off 0 bases at V and 2 bases at J, with 9 bases between the two ends. Germline CDR1 reads SGDLS; CDR2 reads YYNGEE. The length of the CDR3 is 14 residues. In DNA, the CDR3 is TGTGCCAGCAGCGTAGGCTCTCTAGCCTACGAGCAGTACTTC. Its translation: CASSVGSLAYEQYF. Drawing the rest from reference TRBV9 and TRBJ2-7, the complete variable domain is DSGVTQTPKHLITATGQRVTLRCSPRSGDLSVYWYQQSLDQGLQFLIQYYNGEERAKGNILERFSAQQFPDLHSELNLSSLELGDSALYFCASSVGSLAYEQYFGPGTRLTVT.

The rearrangement joins TRBV18 to TRBJ2-2, with TRBD1 matching 8 bases. Germline values: CDR1 KGHSH, CDR2 LQKENI. The CDR3 spans 17 residues. V gave up 3 bases and J gave up 1 base; unmatched junction bases: 7. CDR3 residues: CASSPTGDGRNTGELFF. The CDR3 DNA is TGTGCCAGCTCACCGACAGGGGACGGACGGAACACCGGGGAGCTGTTTTTT.